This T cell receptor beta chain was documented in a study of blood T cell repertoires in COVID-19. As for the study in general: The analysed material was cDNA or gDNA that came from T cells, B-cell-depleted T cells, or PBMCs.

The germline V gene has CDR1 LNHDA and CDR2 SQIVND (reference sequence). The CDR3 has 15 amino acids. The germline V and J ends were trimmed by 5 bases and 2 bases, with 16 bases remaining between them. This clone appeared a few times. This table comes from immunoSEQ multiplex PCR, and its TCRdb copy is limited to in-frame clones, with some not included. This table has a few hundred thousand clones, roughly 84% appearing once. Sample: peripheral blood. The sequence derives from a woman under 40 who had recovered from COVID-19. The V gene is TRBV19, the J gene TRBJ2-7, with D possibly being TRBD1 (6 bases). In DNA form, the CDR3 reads TGTGCCAGTAGTGCTTCACAGGGTACTACCTACGAGCAGTACTTC. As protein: CASSASQGTTYEQYF.